This TCR beta chain was captured in a study of cytomegalovirus exposure and HLA in healthy donors. CDR3 length equals 13 residues. Germline V gene data show CDR1 as GTSNPN and CDR2 as SVGIG (reference sequence). Trimming took off 2 bases at V and 4 bases at J, with 12 bases between the two ends. The data were produced by immunoSEQ multiplex PCR, yet TCRdb's version contains in-frame clones alone and is incomplete. Of some 310,000 clones listed, approximately 86% were seen once; the top ten hold around 0.88%. This clone was seen a handful of times. The source of this sequence is a man aged 25 to 40 in good health and CMV-seronegative. The sequenced sample was PBMCs. The chain couples TRBV30 to TRBJ2-7, with D perhaps matching TRBD1 (7 bases). The CDR3 DNA reads TGTGCCTGGAGTTCGGCAGGGGGGTACGAGCAGTACTTC. This translates into CAWSSAGGYEQYF.